Shown below are 15 T cell receptor beta chains from a single sample sequenced in a study of blood T cell repertoires in COVID-19. Assay: immunoSEQ multiplex PCR; the TCRdb copy retains only in-frame clones and omits some. The top ten hold roughly 30% of the sample, which has under 50,000 clones, more than 70% seen once. Sequencing input: peripheral blood. The receptors stem from an older man with active COVID-19.

CDR3 bases: TGCAGCGTTGAAGCCCGGGGAGTCCCCGCCGATACGCAGTATTTT. This codes for CSVEARGVPADTQYF. This chain joins TRBV29-1 and TRBJ2-3; tentatively, D is TRBD2 (5 bases). The CDR3 runs 15 residues. V was cut by 1 base and J by 6 bases, with 17 bases left in between. Germline V gives CDR1 SQVTM, CDR2 ANQGSEA.

The genes are TRBV19 and TRBJ2-1, with 8 bases matching TRBD2. Losses at the gene ends were 3 bases for V and 2 bases for J; bases not matched to a gene: 6. Germline V gene lookup returns CDR1 LNHDA and CDR2 SQIVND (reference sequence). This CDR3 region has 16 residues. Here the CDR3 reads CASSMTGRAPYNEQFF. CDR3 coding DNA: TGTGCCAGTAGTATGACCGGGAGGGCCCCCTACAATGAGCAGTTCTTC.

The rearrangement links TRBV4-3 to TRBJ2-1; TRBD2 matches at 10 bases. V lost 0 bases and J lost 1; bases outside the gene matches: 3. From germline, CDR1 is LGHNA and CDR2 YSLEER. The CDR3 spans 17 residues. CDR3 loop: CASSQDLSGRSYNEQFF. CDR3 nucleotides: TGCGCCAGCAGCCAAGACCTTAGCGGGAGGTCCTACAATGAGCAGTTCTTC.

This clone appeared a single time. This chain connects TRBV3-1 (or the pseudogene TRBV3-2) to TRBJ2-7, with 8 bases matching TRBD1. The germline gives CDR1 LGHDT, CDR2 YNNKEL (reference sequence). The CDR3 runs to 16 residues. The junction had 10 bases not matched to a gene; V was cut back by 4 bases and J by 2 bases. CDR3 bases: TGTGCCAGCAGCCGGGACAGGATAAACGGGGCCTACGAGCAGTACTTC. It is translated as CASSRDRINGAYEQYF.

For the CDR3, the DNA is TGTGCCAGCAGCTTTCTCACAGGGCACACTGAAGCTTTCTTT. As protein: CASSFLTGHTEAFF. This chain connects TRBV11-1 to TRBJ1-1, with D possibly TRBD1 on 6 matching bases. The V end was cut by 3 bases, the J end by 3 bases, with 11 bases between. Germline V gene data show CDR1 as SGHAT and CDR2 as FQDESV (reference sequence). CDR3 length equals 14 residues.

The V and J genes are TRBV11-2 and TRBJ2-7, with D unclear. V shed 5 bases and J shed 2 bases, with 7 bases lying between them. The CDR3 consists of 12 residues. Germline V lookup: CDR1 SGHAT, CDR2 FQNNGV. The CDR3 region is CASSRSAYEQYF. CDR3 bases: TGTGCCAGCAGCCGCTCAGCCTACGAGCAGTACTTC.

There are a few counts of this clone. This sequence joins TRBV6-6 and TRBJ1-6, with TRBD1 as a possible D gene (5 bases). This CDR3 spans 15 amino acids. Trimming stripped 0 bases from V and 8 bases from J, with 11 bases between. CDR1 and CDR2 from the germline V gene are MNHNY and SVGAGI (reference sequence). CDR3 bases: TGTGCCAGCAGTTACTCGCGGGGGATGGATTCACCCCTCCACTTT. Translated, it gives CASSYSRGMDSPLHF.

The sample holds one count of this clone. The chain links TRBV7-3 to TRBJ1-2, with TRBD1 identical over 9 bases. The CDR3 runs 14 residues. The V and J ends lost 4 bases and 5 bases, in that order; junction bases with no gene match: 5. CDR1 is SGHTA, CDR2 FQGTGA, per germline. The CDR3 loop reads CASSSGQGRYGYTF. The CDR3 nucleotides read TGTGCCAGCAGCTCCGGACAGGGGCGGTATGGCTACACCTTC.

The chain employs TRBV28 and TRBJ2-1; TRBD2 matches 8 bases. This CDR3 region has 17 residues. The V and J ends lost 1 base and 4 bases, in that order; junction bases with no gene match: 9. The germline V gene encodes CDR1 MDHEN and CDR2 SYDVKM. CDR3 sequence reads: CASSLLVGSGSYNEQFF. The CDR3, as DNA: TGTGCCAGCAGTTTATTAGTGGGAAGCGGGAGTTACAATGAGCAGTTCTTC.

The chain uses TRBV7-2 and TRBJ1-2; 8 bases map to TRBD1. Germline CDR1 is SGHTA and CDR2 is FQGNSA. This CDR3 has 16 residues. J lost 0 bases, V lost 5 bases, and 8 bases had no gene match. The CDR3 DNA is TGTGCCAGCAGCCCATTCAGGACAGGGACTAACTATGGCTACACCTTC. It is translated as CASSPFRTGTNYGYTF.

The V and J genes are TRBV4-3 and TRBJ2-3, with 7 bases aligning to TRBD2. CDR1 is LGHNA and CDR2 is YSLEER in the germline V gene. With 0 bases clipped from V and 2 bases from J, the junction kept 11 bases outside the gene matches. The CDR3 runs 18 residues. The CDR3, as DNA: TGCGCCAGCAGCCAAGAACTAAGGCGGGGGTCCAACACAGATACGCAGTATTTT. It specifies CASSQELRRGSNTDTQYF.

The rearrangement joins TRBV6-2 or TRBV6-3 to TRBJ2-1; TRBD1 might be the D (6 bases). V was clipped by 6 bases and J by 4 bases, with 19 bases between them. The germline V gene encodes CDR1 MNHEY and CDR2 SVGEGT. The CDR3 is 16 residues long. The CDR3 region is CASSRIGGLGYNEQFF. In nucleotides, the CDR3 is TGTGCCAGCAGCCGTATAGGGGGTCTGGGTTACAATGAGCAGTTCTTC.

The chain couples TRBV19 to TRBJ1-4; maybe TRBD1 (6 bases). The CDR3 length is 14 residues. Germline V gives CDR1 LNHDA, CDR2 SQIVND (reference sequence). The ends were cut back, 3 bases at V and 8 bases at J, with 13 bases in the middle. Written as DNA, the CDR3 is TGTGCCAGTAGTATCCTACAGGGAAGGGAAAAACTGTTTTTT. Its protein product is CASSILQGREKLFF.

The chain uses TRBV28 and TRBJ2-1; 8 bases agree with TRBD1. The CDR3 length is 15 residues. V lost 5 bases to trimming and J lost 1 base; unmatched junction nucleotides: 4. The germline gives CDR1 MDHEN, CDR2 SYDVKM. The CDR3 protein is CASSQRQGSYNEQFF. The CDR3 coding sequence is TGTGCCAGCAGTCAACGACAGGGGTCCTACAATGAGCAGTTCTTC.

The V gene is TRBV18, the J gene TRBJ1-2; TRBD1 agrees at 9 bases. There are 15 residues in the CDR3. Germline loops: CDR1 KGHSH, CDR2 LQKENI. Unmatched junction bases numbered 10, after V lost 3 bases and J lost 8 bases. In DNA form, the CDR3 reads TGTGCCAGCTCACCCCGGACAGGGGCCGCCTCAGGCTACACCTTC. It encodes CASSPRTGAASGYTF.